Reported below is one T cell receptor beta chain. Antigen specificity is unknown. Assay used: immunoSEQ multiplex PCR; TCRdb lists only in-frame clones, some missing. The top ten hold 7.5% of the sample, which has over 85,000 clones, roughly 90% seen once. The data derive from a study of T cell responses to AZD1222 COVID-19 vaccine. Study results and limitations: Donors were chiefly white British, with a greater number of females, and clonal diversity was perhaps underestimated. Repertoire samples came only from after the peak T cell response.

The sample in question was peripheral blood, obtained on day 0 of AZD1222 vaccination. The receptor was isolated from an adult in good health.

The chain's CDR3 is CATKPGQGRREQYF. The CDR3 DNA reads as TGTGCCACCAAGCCGGGACAGGGCAGACGGGAGCAGTACTTC. The chain has TRBV15 and TRBJ2-7; TRBD1 agrees at 9 bases. J lost 7 bases, V lost 7 bases, and 11 bases had no gene match. Germline values: CDR1 LNHNV, CDR2 YYDKDF (reference sequence). CDR3 size: 14 residues. Full variable domain (rest looked up from reference TRBV15 and TRBJ2-7): DAMVIQNPRYQVTQFGKPVTLSCSQTLNHNVMYWYQQKSSQAPKLLFHYYDKDFNNEADTPDNFQSRRPNTSFCFLDIRSPGLGDTAMYLCATKPGQGRREQYFGPGTRLTVT.